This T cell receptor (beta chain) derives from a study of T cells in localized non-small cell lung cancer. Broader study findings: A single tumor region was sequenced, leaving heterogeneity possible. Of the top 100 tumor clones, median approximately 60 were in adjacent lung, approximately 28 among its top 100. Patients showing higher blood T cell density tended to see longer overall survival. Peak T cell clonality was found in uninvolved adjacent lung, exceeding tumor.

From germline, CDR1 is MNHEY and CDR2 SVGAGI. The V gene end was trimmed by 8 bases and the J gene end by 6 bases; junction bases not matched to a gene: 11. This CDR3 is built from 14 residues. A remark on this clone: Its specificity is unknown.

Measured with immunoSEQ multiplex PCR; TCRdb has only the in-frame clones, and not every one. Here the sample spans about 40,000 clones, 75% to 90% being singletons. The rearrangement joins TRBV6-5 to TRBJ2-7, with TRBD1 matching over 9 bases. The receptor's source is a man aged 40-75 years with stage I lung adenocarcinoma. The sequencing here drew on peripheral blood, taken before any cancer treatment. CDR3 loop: CASETGGRTREQYF. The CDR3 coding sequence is TGTGCCAGCGAGACAGGGGGACGAACGCGCGAGCAGTACTTC.